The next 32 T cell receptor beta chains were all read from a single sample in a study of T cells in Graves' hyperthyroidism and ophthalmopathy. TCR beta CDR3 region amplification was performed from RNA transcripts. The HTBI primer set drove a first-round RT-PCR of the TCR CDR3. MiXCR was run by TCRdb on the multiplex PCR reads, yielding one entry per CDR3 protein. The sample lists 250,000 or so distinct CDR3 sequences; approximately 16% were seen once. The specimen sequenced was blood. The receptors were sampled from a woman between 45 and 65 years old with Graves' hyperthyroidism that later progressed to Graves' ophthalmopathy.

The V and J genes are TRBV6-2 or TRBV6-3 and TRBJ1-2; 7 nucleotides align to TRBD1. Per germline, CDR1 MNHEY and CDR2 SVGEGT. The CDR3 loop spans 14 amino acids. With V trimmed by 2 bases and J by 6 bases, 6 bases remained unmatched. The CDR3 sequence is CASSYLGQVDGYTF. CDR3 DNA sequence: TGTGCCAGCAGTTACCTAGGACAGGTCGATGGCTACACCTTC.

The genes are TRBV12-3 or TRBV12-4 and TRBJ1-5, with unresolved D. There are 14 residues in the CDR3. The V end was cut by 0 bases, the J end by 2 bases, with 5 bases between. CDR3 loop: CASSLAACNQPQHF. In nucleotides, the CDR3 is TGTGCCAGCAGTTTAGCGGCGTGCAATCAGCCCCAGCATTTT.

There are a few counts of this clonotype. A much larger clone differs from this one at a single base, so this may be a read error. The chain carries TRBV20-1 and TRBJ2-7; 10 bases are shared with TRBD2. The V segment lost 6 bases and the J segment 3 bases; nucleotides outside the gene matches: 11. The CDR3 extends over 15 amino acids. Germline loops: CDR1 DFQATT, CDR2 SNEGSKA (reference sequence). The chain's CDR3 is CSAQSSGREGYEQYF. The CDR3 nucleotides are TGCAGTGCCCAGTCTAGCGGGAGAGAAGGCTACGAGCAGTACTTC.

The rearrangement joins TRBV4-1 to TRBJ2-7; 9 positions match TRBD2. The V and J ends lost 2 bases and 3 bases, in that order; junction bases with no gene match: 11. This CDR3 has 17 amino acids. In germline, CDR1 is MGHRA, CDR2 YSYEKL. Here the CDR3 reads CASSQPKSGLALYEQYF. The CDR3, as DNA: TGCGCCAGCAGCCAACCTAAGTCGGGACTAGCTCTCTACGAGCAGTACTTC.

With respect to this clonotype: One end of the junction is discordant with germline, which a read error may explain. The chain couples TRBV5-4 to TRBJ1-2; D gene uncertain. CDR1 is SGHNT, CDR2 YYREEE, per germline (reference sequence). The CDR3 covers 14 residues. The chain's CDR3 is CASGLVGALYGYTF. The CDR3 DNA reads TGTGCCAGCGGCTTGGTCGGTGCTCTCTATGGCTACACCTTC. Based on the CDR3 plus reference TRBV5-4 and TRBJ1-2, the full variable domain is ETGVTQSPTHLIKTRGQQVTLRCSSQSGHNTVSWYQQALGQGPQFIFQYYREEENGRGNFPPRFSGLQFPNYSSELNVNALELDDSALYLCASGLVGALYGYTFGSGTRLTVV.

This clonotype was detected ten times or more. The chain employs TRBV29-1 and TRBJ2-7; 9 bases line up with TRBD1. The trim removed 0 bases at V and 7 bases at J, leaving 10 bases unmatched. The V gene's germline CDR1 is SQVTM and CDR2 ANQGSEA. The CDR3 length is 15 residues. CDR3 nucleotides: TGCAGCGTTGAAGATTTGGGGACAGGGCACGGAGAGCAGTACTTC. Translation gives CSVEDLGTGHGEQYF.

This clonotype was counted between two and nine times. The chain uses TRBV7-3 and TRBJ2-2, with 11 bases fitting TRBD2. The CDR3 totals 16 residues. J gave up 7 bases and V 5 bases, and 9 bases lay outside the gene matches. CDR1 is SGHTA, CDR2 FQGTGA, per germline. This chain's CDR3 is CASSQTGTSGFGELFF. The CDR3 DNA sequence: TGTGCCAGCAGCCAAACCGGGACTAGCGGATTCGGGGAGCTGTTTTTT.

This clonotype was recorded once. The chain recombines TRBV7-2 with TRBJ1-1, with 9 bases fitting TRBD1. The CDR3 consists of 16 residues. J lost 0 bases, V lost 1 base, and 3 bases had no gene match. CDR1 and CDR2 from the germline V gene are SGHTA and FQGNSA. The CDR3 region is CASSLGTGVLNTEAFF. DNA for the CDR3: TGTGCCAGCAGCTTAGGGACAGGGGTCCTGAACACTGAAGCTTTCTTT. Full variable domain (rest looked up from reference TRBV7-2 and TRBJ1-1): GAGVSQSPSNKVTEKGKDVELRCDPISGHTALYWYRQSLGQGLEFLIYFQGNSAPDKSGLPSDRFSAERTGGSVSTLTIQRTQQEDSAVYLCASSLGTGVLNTEAFFGQGTRLTVV.

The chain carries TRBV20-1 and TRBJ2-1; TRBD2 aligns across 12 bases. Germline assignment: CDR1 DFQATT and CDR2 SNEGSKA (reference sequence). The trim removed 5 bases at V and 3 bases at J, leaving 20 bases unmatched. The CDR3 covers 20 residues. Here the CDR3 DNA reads TGCAGTGCTGGTCGAGTATTCGGGACTAGCGGGCCGGAGGACTACAATGAGCAGTTCTTC. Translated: CSAGRVFGTSGPEDYNEQFF.

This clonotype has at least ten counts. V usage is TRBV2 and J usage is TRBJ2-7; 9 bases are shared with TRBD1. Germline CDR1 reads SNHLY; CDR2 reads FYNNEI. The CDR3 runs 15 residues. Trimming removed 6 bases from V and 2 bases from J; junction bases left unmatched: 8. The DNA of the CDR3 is TGTGCCAGCAGCTCCGGGACAGGGTTGACCTACGAGCAGTACTTC. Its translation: CASSSGTGLTYEQYF.

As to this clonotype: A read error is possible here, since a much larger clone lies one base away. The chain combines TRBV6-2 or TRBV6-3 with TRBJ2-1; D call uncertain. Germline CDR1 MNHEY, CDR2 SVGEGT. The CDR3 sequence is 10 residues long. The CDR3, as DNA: TGTGCCGGCAGTGTCAATGAGCAGTTCTTC. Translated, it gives CAGSVNEQFF.

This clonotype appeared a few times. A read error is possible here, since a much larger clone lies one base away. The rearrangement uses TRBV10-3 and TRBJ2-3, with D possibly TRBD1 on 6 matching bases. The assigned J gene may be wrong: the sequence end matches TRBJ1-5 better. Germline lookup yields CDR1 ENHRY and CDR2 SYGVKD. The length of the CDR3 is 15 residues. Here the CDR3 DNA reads TGTGCCATCAGTGAGGGACAGACCGGCACAGATACGCAGCATTTT. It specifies CAISEGQTGTDTQHF.

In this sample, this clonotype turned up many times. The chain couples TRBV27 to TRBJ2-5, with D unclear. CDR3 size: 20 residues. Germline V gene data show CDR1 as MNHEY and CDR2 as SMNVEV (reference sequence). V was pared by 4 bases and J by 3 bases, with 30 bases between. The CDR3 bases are TGTGCCAGCAGTTCCCTCTCACCCTCTGTCAGGAGTAACGGTGAAGAGACCCAGTACTTC. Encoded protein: CASSSLSPSVRSNGEETQYF.

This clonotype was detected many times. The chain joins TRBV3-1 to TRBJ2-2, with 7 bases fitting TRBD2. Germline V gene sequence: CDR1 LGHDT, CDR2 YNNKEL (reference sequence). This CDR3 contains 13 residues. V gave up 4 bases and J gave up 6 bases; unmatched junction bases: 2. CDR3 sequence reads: CASSLGLAGELFF. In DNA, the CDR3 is TGTGCCAGCAGCCTCGGACTAGCCGGGGAGCTGTTTTTT.

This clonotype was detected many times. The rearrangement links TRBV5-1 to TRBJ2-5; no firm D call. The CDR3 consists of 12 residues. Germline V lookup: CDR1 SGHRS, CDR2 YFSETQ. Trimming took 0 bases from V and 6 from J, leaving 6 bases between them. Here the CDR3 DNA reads TGCGCCAGCAGCTTGGACCGGCAGACCCAGTACTTC. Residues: CASSLDRQTQYF.

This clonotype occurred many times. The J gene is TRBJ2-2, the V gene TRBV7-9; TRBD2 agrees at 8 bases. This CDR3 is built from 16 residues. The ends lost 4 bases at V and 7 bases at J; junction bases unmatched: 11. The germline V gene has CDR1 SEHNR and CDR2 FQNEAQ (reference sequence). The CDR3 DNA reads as TGTGCCAGCAGCTCAACCGGGACTAGGCGGGGCGGGGAGCTGTTTTTT. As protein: CASSSTGTRRGGELFF.

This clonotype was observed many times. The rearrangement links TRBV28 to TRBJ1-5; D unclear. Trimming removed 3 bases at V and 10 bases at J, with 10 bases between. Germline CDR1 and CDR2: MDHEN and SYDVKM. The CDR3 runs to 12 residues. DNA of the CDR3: TGTGCCAGCAGTTTTTTGGGAGATCCCCAGCATTTT. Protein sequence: CASSFLGDPQHF.

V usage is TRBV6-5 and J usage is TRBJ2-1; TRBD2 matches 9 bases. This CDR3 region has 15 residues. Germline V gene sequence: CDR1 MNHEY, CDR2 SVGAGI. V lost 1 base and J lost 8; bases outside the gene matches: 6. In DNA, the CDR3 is TGTGCCAGCAGTTACTTTGCGGGAGGGCCCTATGAGCAGTTCTTC. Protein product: CASSYFAGGPYEQFF.

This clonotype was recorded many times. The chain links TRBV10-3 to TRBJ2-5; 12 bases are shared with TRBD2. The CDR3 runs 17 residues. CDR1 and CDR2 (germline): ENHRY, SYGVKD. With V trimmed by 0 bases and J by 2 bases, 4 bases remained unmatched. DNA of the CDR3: TGTGCCATCAGTGAGTCGCCTAGCGGGAGGGTTCAAGAGACCCAGTACTTC. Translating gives CAISESPSGRVQETQYF.

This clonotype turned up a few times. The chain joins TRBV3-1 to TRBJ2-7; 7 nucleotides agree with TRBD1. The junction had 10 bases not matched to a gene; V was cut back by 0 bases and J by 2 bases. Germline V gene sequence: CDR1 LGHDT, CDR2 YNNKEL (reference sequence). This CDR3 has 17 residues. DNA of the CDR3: TGTGCCAGCAGCCAAGAAAGACTCCGGGACAGACCCTACGAGCAGTACTTC. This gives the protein CASSQERLRDRPYEQYF.

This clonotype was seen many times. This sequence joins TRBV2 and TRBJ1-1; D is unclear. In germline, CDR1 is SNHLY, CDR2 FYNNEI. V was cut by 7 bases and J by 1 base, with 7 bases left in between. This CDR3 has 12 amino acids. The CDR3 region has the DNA TGTGCCAGCAAGAGTGGGAACACTGAAGCTTTCTTT. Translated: CASKSGNTEAFF.

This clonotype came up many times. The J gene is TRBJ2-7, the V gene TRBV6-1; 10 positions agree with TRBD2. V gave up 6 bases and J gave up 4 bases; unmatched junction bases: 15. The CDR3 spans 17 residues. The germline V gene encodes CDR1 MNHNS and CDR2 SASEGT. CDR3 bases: TGTGCCAGCAGGGCTCTAGCGGGAGACCTTGTCCCTTACGAGCAGTACTTC. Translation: CASRALAGDLVPYEQYF.

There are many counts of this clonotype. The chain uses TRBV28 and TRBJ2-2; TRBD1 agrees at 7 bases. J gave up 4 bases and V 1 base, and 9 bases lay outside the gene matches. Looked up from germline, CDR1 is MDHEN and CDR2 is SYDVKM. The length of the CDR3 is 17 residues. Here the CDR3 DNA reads TGTGCCAGCAGTTTATCCCCCCGGGCAGGGGGCACCGGGGAGCTGTTTTTT. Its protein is CASSLSPRAGGTGELFF.

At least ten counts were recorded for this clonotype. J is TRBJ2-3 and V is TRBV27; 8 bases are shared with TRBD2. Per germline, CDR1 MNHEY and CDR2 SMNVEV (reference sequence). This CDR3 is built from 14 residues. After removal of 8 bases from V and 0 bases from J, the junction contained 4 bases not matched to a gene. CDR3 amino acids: CASQTSGSTDTQYF. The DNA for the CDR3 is TGTGCCAGCCAAACTAGCGGAAGCACAGATACGCAGTATTTT.

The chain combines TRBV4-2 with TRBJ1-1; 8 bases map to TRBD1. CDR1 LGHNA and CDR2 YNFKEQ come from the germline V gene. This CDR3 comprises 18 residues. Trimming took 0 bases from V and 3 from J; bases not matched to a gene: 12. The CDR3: CASSQEGQGARGDTEAFF. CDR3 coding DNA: TGTGCCAGCAGCCAAGAAGGGCAGGGGGCAAGGGGGGACACTGAAGCTTTCTTT.

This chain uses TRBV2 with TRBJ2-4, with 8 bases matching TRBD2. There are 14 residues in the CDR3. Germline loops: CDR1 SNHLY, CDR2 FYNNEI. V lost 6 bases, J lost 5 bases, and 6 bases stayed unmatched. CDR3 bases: TGTGCCAGCAGAGTTAGCGGGGCCCAAAACATTCAGTACTTC. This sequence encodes CASRVSGAQNIQYF.

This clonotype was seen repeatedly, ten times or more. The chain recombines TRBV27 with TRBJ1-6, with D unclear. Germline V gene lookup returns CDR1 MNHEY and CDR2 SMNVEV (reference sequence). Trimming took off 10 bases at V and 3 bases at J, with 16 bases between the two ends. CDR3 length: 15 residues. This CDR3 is CATAPKHHYNSPLHF. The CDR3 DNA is TGTGCCACCGCGCCAAAACACCACTATAATTCACCCCTCCACTTT.

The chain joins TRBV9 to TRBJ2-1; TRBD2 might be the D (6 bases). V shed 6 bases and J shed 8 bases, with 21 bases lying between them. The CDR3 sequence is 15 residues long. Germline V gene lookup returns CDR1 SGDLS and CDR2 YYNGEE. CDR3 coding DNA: TGTGCCAGCACCCAACCGGGAGTCCCCGGAGATGAGCAGTTCTTC. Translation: CASTQPGVPGDEQFF.

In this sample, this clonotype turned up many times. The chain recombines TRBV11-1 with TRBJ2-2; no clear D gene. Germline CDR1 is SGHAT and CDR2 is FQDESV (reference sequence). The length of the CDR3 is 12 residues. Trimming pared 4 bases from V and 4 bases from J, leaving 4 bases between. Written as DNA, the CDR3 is TGTGCCAGCAGCTCCCGCACCGGGGAGCTGTTTTTT. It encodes CASSSRTGELFF.

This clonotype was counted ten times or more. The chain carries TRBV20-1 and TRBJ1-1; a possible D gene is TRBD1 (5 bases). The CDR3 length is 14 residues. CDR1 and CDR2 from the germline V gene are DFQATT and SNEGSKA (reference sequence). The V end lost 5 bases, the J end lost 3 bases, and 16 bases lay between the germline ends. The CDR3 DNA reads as TGCAGTGCTCAGACCGGGGCCCGGGACACTGAAGCTTTCTTT. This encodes CSAQTGARDTEAFF.

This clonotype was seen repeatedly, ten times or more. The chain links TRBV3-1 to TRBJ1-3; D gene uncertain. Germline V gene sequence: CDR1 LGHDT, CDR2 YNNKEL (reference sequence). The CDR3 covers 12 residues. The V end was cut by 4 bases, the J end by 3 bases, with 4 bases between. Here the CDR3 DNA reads TGTGCCAGCAGCCGAAATGGAAACACCATATATTTT. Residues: CASSRNGNTIYF.

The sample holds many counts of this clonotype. In DNA form, the CDR3 reads TGTGCCATCAGTGAGCCAGGGACAGCAGCCTACAATGAGCAGTTCTTC. Translation: CAISEPGTAAYNEQFF. The chain uses TRBV10-3 and TRBJ2-1; 7 bases are shared with TRBD1. Germline V gives CDR1 ENHRY, CDR2 SYGVKD. Trimming cost V 2 bases and J 2 bases; bases outside gene matches: 6. CDR3 length: 16 amino acids.